The 15 T cell receptor beta chains below all came from one sample that was sequenced in a study of identical twins. A single record per CDR3 protein comes from TCRdb applying MiXCR to the 5' RACE reads. The profile shows roughly 710,000 distinct CDR3 sequences, 5.5% to 6.5% of them singletons. Sequencing was done on a sample of naive T cells sorted from blood. The receptors stem from a man between 18 and 29 years old in good health.

This clonotype was counted between two and nine times. The chain has TRBV10-3 and TRBJ2-1; 10 positions agree with TRBD1. This CDR3 region has 15 residues. Germline trimming cut 4 bases from V and 4 bases from J; bases unmatched to any gene: 4. CDR1 ENHRY and CDR2 SYGVKD come from the germline V gene. The CDR3 region is CAISARQGAYNEQFF. The CDR3 coding sequence is TGTGCCATCAGTGCGAGACAGGGGGCTTACAATGAGCAGTTCTTC.

This clonotype was found a few times. This rearrangement joins TRBV6-1 to TRBJ2-3, with a possible D match to TRBD1 (6 bases). V was pared by 2 bases and J by 2 bases, with 14 bases between. CDR1 and CDR2 from the germline V gene are MNHNS and SASEGT. The CDR3 has 16 residues. CDR3: CASSEPWGPTTDTQYF. DNA of the CDR3: TGTGCCAGCAGTGAACCCTGGGGGCCAACCACAGATACGCAGTATTTT.

This clonotype was detected ten times or more. CDR3 bases: TGCAGTGCTAGAGGAATCGGGACAGGGGCAGATACGCAGTATTTT. Translation gives CSARGIGTGADTQYF. The V and J genes are TRBV20-1 and TRBJ2-3; 10 bases map to TRBD1. CDR1 and CDR2 (germline): DFQATT, SNEGSKA (reference sequence). Losses at the gene ends were 1 base for V and 4 bases for J; bases not matched to a gene: 5. The CDR3 has 15 residues.

This clonotype was counted a few times. The chain uses TRBV7-9 and TRBJ2-3; 11 bases agree with TRBD1. Trimming cost V 5 bases and J 1 base; bases outside gene matches: 5. Germline values: CDR1 SEHNR, CDR2 FQNEAQ (reference sequence). The CDR3 is 16 residues long. CDR3 sequence: CASSTGQGAGTDTQYF. CDR3 bases: TGTGCCAGCAGCACCGGACAGGGGGCCGGCACAGATACGCAGTATTTT.

This clonotype has ten or more counts. The chain combines TRBV3-1 with TRBJ2-3; 8 bases agree with TRBD2. Germline CDR1 reads LGHDT; CDR2 reads YNNKEL (reference sequence). This CDR3 has 16 amino acids. Germline trimming cut 4 bases from V and 4 bases from J; bases unmatched to any gene: 10. The CDR3 protein is CASSPDGRAVADTQYF. Here the CDR3 DNA reads TGTGCCAGCAGCCCCGACGGGAGGGCCGTCGCAGATACGCAGTATTTT.

In its sample, this clonotype was seen a few times. This sequence joins TRBV5-1 and TRBJ2-1; 7 nucleotides match TRBD2. Germline V lookup: CDR1 SGHRS, CDR2 YFSETQ. The CDR3 is 16 amino acids. V lost 4 bases, J lost 7 bases, and 14 bases stayed unmatched. The CDR3 sequence: CASSRRGWERPNEQFF. As DNA, the CDR3 is TGCGCCAGCAGCAGGCGGGGGTGGGAGAGGCCAAATGAGCAGTTCTTC.

The CDR3 loop is CATEAEGANVLTF. The CDR3 region has the DNA TGTGCCACCGAAGCGGAGGGGGCCAACGTCCTGACTTTC. The chain employs TRBV24-1 and TRBJ2-6; TRBD2 is a possible D gene (5 bases). Germline V gene data show CDR1 as KGHDR and CDR2 as SFDVKD. V lost 9 bases to trimming and J lost 4 bases, with 9 bases between them. The CDR3 length is 13 residues.

The table lists this clonotype with many counts. The V and J genes are TRBV11-3 and TRBJ2-1, with 7 positions matching TRBD1. Germline V lookup: CDR1 SGHNT, CDR2 YENEEA. V lost 4 bases, J lost 8 bases, and 8 bases stayed unmatched. This CDR3 region has 14 residues. The DNA of the CDR3 is TGTGCCAGCAGCTCTTCCGACAGGGCGTATGAGCAGTTCTTC. Protein: CASSSSDRAYEQFF.

In its sample, this clonotype was seen many times. The chain uses TRBV20-1 and TRBJ2-2; tentatively, D is TRBD1 (5 bases). V lost 1 base and J 1 base, leaving 7 bases between the germline ends. In germline, CDR1 is DFQATT, CDR2 SNEGSKA (reference sequence). The CDR3 is 14 amino acids. The CDR3 DNA is TGCAGTGCTAGAGTCGGACAGAACACCGGGGAGCTGTTTTTT. This translates into CSARVGQNTGELFF.

This clonotype was observed at least ten times. V is TRBV9 and J is TRBJ2-5; D is unclear. The length of the CDR3 is 15 residues. The germline V and J ends were trimmed by 0 bases and 3 bases, with 12 bases remaining between them. From germline, CDR1 is SGDLS and CDR2 YYNGEE. The CDR3 region has the DNA TGTGCCAGCAGCGTAGTTGGGCGGCCGGAAGAGACCCAGTACTTC. Amino acids: CASSVVGRPEETQYF.

The chain couples TRBV4-3 to TRBJ2-7; 10 positions agree with TRBD2. Trimming at V came to 4 bases and at J to 4 bases, leaving 13 bases not matched to a gene. There are 17 residues in the CDR3. Germline V gives CDR1 LGHNA, CDR2 YSLEER. The CDR3 loop reads CASSRTLRTSGVYEQYF. Written as DNA, the CDR3 is TGCGCCAGCAGCCGGACCCTCCGGACTAGCGGAGTTTACGAGCAGTACTTC.

This clonotype was seen repeatedly, ten times or more. The chain combines TRBV12-3 or TRBV12-4 with TRBJ2-3; D remains unclear. The CDR3 is 13 residues long. Deletions cut 11 bases from V and 3 bases from J, with 15 bases between. In DNA, the CDR3 is TGTGCCTGTCTTAAGGACGAAACAGATACGCAGTATTTT. It encodes CACLKDETDTQYF.

V gene TRBV29-1 combines with J gene TRBJ2-1; 10 bases are shared with TRBD2. Germline V CDR1 and CDR2: SQVTM, ANQGSEA. The CDR3 runs to 14 residues. V lost 5 bases and J lost 7; bases outside the gene matches: 8. CDR3 loop: CSVLLAGVRNEQFF. CDR3 nucleotides: TGCAGCGTTCTTCTAGCGGGAGTGAGGAATGAGCAGTTCTTC.

This clonotype was counted many times. The rearrangement links TRBV6-6 to TRBJ1-2, with TRBD1 as a possible D gene (6 bases). The V gene lost 10 bases and the J gene lost 4 bases, with 16 bases spanning the gap. CDR3 size: 13 residues. Looked up from germline, CDR1 is MNHNY and CDR2 is SVGAGI (reference sequence). This CDR3 reads CAILGGAGYGYTF. In nucleotides, the CDR3 is TGTGCCATCCTAGGGGGGGCTGGCTATGGCTACACCTTC.

This clonotype occurred many times. The chain joins TRBV11-2 to TRBJ2-1; TRBD2 aligns across 10 bases. The V segment lost 3 bases and the J segment 6 bases; nucleotides outside the gene matches: 5. CDR3 size: 15 residues. The V gene's germline CDR1 is SGHAT and CDR2 FQNNGV. The DNA for the CDR3 is TGTGCCAGCAGCTTCCGGACTAGCGGCTCCAATGAGCAGTTCTTC. This sequence encodes CASSFRTSGSNEQFF.